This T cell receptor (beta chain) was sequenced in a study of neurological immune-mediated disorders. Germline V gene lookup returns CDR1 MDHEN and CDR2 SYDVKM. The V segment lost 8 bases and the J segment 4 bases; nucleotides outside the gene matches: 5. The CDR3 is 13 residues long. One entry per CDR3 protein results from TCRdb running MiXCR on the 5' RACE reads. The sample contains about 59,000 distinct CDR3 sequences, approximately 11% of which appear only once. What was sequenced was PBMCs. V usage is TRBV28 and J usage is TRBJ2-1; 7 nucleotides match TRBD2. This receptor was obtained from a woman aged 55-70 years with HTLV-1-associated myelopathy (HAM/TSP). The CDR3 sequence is CASLSGEYNEQFF. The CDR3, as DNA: TGTGCCAGCCTCAGCGGGGAATACAATGAGCAGTTCTTC.